A selection of T cell receptor beta chains follows, all from one sample in a study of blood T cell repertoires in COVID-19. Some clones are missing from TCRdb's copy, which holds only in-frame ones; the method was immunoSEQ multiplex PCR. The sample holds about 310,000 clones, roughly 87% seen once. The sequencing sample was made of peripheral blood. Source of these receptors: a man aged 50 or older with active or convalescent COVID-19. CDR3s include the opening cysteine and the closing phenylalanine or tryptophan. A D gene is named only where the DNA matches it firmly. The size of a clone is reported for some rows only, either as once, few or many, or as a class for expanded clones.

V: TRBV9; size: NA; J: TRBJ2-3; D: TRBD2; DNA: TGTGCCAGCAGCGTAGACCCGAGGACTAGCTCCACAGATACGCAGTATTTT; CDR3: CASSVDPRTSSTDTQYF
V: TRBV5-4; size: few; J: TRBJ1-2; D: NA; DNA: TGTGCCAGCAGCTTCGCAGGGGAAGGGGATATCTATGGCTACACCTTC; CDR3: CASSFAGEGDIYGYTF
V: TRBV25-1; size: NA; J: TRBJ1-1; D: TRBD1; DNA: TGTGCCAGCAGCCACTATGGGACAGGGGCGCCGAACACTGAAGCTTTCTTT; CDR3: CASSHYGTGAPNTEAFF
V: TRBV18; size: NA; J: TRBJ2-3; D: NA; DNA: TGTGCCAGCTCACTTCCATTGGATACGCAGTATTTT; CDR3: CASSLPLDTQYF
V: TRBV5-5; size: once; J: TRBJ1-5; D: NA; DNA: TGTGCCAGCAGCTTGGTGCCAGGGGATCAGCCCCAGCATTTT; CDR3: CASSLVPGDQPQHF
V: TRBV4-3; size: few; J: TRBJ1-5; D: TRBD1; DNA: TGCGCCAGCAGCCAGGGACAGGGGGACAATCAGCCCCAGCATTTT; CDR3: CASSQGQGDNQPQHF
V: TRBV19; size: NA; J: TRBJ2-2; D: TRBD2; DNA: TGTGCCAGTAGTAATAGCGGGACTAACACCGGGGAGCTGTTTTTT; CDR3: CASSNSGTNTGELFF
V: TRBV30; size: NA; J: TRBJ2-2; D: TRBD1; DNA: TGTGCCTGGAGGGGGGACAGGGGTAACACCGGGGAGCTGTTTTTT; CDR3: CAWRGDRGNTGELFF
V: TRBV11-2; size: NA; J: TRBJ2-3; D: NA; DNA: TGTGCCAGCAGCTTAGATTTACTAGGCGGCACAGATACGCAGTATTTT; CDR3: CASSLDLLGGTDTQYF
V: TRBV6-5; size: NA; J: TRBJ1-1; D: NA; DNA: TGTGCCAGCCAGACAGTTGAAGCTTTCTTT; CDR3: CASQTVEAFF
V: TRBV5-1; size: NA; J: TRBJ1-1; D: NA; DNA: TGCGCCAGCAGAGCTAAATCGGACAGATATAACACTGAAGCTTTCTTT; CDR3: CASRAKSDRYNTEAFF
V: TRBV27; size: NA; J: TRBJ2-7; D: TRBD1; DNA: TGTGCCAGCAGTCCCAGACCGGGACAGGGACGCTACGAGCAGTACTTC; CDR3: CASSPRPGQGRYEQYF
V: TRBV16; size: NA; J: TRBJ1-2; D: TRBD1; DNA: TGTGCCAGCAGCCAACAACAGGGGACCTATGGCTACACCTTC; CDR3: CASSQQQGTYGYTF
V: TRBV18; size: NA; J: TRBJ1-2; D: TRBD1; DNA: TGTGCCAGCTCACCGGAGGGGGCCTATGGCTACACCTTC; CDR3: CASSPEGAYGYTF
V: TRBV5-4; size: NA; J: TRBJ1-1; D: NA; DNA: TGTGCCAGCAGCTTGGCCAGGGGGAACACTGAAGCTTTCTTT; CDR3: CASSLARGNTEAFF
V: TRBV5-1; size: NA; J: TRBJ1-2; D: TRBD1; DNA: TGCGCCAGCAGCTTTGGGACAGGATACTTACTTGACTATGGCTACACCTTC; CDR3: CASSFGTGYLLDYGYTF
V: TRBV7-9; size: NA; J: TRBJ2-2; D: TRBD2; DNA: TGTGCCAGCAGCTTCCCACTAGCGGCGGGAACCGGGGAGCTGTTTTTT; CDR3: CASSFPLAAGTGELFF
V: TRBV9; size: NA; J: TRBJ2-5; D: TRBD2; DNA: TGTGCCAGCAGCGAGACTAGCGGGAGAAGAGAGACCCAGTACTTC; CDR3: CASSETSGRRETQYF
V: TRBV19; size: NA; J: TRBJ1-2; D: NA; DNA: TGTGCCAGTAGTCTTCGCCCGGGACACGCTAACTATGGCTACACCTTC; CDR3: CASSLRPGHANYGYTF